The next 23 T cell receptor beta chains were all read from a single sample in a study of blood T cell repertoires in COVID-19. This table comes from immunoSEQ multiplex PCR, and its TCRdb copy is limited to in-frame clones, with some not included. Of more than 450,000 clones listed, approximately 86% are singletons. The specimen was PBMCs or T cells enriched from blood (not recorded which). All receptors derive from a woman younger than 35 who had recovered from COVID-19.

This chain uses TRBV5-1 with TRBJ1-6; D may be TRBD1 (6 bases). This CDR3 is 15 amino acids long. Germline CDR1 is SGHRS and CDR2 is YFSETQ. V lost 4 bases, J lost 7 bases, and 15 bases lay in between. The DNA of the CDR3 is TGCGCCAGCAGCCCCGGGGACACCGAGAATTCACCCCTCCACTTT. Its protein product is CASSPGDTENSPLHF.

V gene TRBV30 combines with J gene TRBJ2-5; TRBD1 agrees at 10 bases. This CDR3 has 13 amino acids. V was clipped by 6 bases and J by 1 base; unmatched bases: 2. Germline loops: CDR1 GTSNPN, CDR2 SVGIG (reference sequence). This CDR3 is CACGDRGQETQYF. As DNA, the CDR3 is TGTGCCTGCGGGGACAGGGGCCAAGAGACCCAGTACTTC.

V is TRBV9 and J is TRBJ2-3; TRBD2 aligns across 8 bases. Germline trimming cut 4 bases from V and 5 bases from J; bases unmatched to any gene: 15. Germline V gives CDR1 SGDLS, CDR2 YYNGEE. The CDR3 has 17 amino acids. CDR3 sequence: CASSPSGERGPKDTQYF. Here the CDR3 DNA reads TGTGCCAGCAGCCCCTCCGGCGAGCGGGGGCCCAAAGATACGCAGTATTTT. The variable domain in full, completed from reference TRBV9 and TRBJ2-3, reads DSGVTQTPKHLITATGQRVTLRCSPRSGDLSVYWYQQSLDQGLQFLIQYYNGEERAKGNILERFSAQQFPDLHSELNLSSLELGDSALYFCASSPSGERGPKDTQYFGPGTRLTVL.

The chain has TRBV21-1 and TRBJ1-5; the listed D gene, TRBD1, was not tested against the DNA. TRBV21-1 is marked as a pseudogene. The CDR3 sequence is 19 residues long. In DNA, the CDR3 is TGTGCCAGCAGCAAAGGGAGGGACAGGGAGGACGAAGGTAGTCAGCCCCAGCATTTT. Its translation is CASSKGRDREDEGSQPQHF.

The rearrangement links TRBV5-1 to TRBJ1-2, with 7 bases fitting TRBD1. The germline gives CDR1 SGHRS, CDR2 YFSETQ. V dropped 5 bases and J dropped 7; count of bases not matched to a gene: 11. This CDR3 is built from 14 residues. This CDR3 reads CASRESTGIGGYTF. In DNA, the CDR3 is TGCGCCAGCAGGGAATCGACAGGGATTGGTGGCTACACCTTC.

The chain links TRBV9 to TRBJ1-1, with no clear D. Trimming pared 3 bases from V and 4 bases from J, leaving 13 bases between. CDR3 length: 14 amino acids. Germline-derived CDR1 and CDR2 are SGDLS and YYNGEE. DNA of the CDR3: TGTGCCAGCAGCGCCCGTCACGGGAGCACTGAAGCTTTCTTT. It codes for CASSARHGSTEAFF.

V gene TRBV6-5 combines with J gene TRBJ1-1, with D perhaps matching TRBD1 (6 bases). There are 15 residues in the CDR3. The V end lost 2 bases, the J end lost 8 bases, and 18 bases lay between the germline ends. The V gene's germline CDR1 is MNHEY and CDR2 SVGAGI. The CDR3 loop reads CASSYTLRGDSEAFF. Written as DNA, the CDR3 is TGTGCCAGCAGTTACACCCTCAGGGGTGACTCCGAAGCTTTCTTT.

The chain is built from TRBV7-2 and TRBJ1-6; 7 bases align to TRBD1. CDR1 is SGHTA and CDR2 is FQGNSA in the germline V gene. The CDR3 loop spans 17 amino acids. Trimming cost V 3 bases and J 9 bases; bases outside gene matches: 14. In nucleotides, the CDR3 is TGTGCCAGCAGCTTTCCCCGGGACAGTATGGACGGTTCACCCCTCCACTTT. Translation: CASSFPRDSMDGSPLHF.

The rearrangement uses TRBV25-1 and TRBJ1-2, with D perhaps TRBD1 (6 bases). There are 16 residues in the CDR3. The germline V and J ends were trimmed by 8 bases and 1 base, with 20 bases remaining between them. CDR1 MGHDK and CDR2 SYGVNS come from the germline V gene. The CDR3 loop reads CASLRGGPFHNYGYTF. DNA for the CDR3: TGTGCCAGCCTAAGGGGGGGTCCCTTTCATAACTATGGCTACACCTTC.

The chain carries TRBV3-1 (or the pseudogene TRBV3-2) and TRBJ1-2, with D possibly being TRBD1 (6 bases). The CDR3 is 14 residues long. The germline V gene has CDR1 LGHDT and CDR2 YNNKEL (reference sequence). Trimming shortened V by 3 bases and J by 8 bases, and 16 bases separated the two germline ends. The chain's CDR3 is CASSHGGGQGGYTF. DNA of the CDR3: TGTGCCAGCAGCCATGGTGGGGGCCAGGGGGGCTACACCTTC.

The CDR3 region has the DNA TGTGCCAGCAGCCCGGGACTGCCGAGCAATGAGCAGTTCTTC. It specifies CASSPGLPSNEQFF. The genes are TRBV11-2 and TRBJ2-1; the D gene is possibly TRBD2 (6 bases). CDR3 length equals 14 residues. The V end was cut by 5 bases, the J end by 6 bases, with 14 bases between. From germline, CDR1 is SGHAT and CDR2 FQNNGV.

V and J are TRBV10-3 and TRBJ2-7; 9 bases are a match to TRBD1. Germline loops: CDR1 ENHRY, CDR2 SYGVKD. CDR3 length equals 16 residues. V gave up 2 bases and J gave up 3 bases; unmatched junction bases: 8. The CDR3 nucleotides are TGTGCCATCAGTGAGCCCGGACAGGGGAGGGGCTACGAGCAGTACTTC. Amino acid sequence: CAISEPGQGRGYEQYF.

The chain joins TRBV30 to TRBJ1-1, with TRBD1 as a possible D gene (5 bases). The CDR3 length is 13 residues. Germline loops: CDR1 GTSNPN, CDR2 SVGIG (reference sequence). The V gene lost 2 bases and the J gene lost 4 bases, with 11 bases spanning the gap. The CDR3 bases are TGTGCCTGGAGTCTCCAGGGTGGCACTGAAGCTTTCTTT. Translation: CAWSLQGGTEAFF.

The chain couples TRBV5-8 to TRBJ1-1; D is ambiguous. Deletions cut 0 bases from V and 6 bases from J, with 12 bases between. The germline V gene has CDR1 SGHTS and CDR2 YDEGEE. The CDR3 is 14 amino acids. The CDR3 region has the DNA TGTGCCAGCAGCTTGGATGTAAGCCGTGCTGAAGCTTTCTTT. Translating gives CASSLDVSRAEAFF.

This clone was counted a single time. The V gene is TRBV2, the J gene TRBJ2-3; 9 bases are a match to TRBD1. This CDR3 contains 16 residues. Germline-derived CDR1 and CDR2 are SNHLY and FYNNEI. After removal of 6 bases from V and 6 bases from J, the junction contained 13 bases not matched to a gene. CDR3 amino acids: CASRALRTGELDTQYF. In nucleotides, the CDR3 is TGTGCCAGCAGGGCCCTCCGGACAGGGGAACTGGATACGCAGTATTTT.

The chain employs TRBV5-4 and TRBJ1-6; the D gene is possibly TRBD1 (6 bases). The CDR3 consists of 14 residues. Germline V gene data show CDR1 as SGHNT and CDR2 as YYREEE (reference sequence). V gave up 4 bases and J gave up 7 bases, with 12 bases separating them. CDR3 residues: CASSQGRGNSPLHF. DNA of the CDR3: TGTGCCAGCAGCCAGGGCAGGGGAAATTCACCCCTCCACTTT.

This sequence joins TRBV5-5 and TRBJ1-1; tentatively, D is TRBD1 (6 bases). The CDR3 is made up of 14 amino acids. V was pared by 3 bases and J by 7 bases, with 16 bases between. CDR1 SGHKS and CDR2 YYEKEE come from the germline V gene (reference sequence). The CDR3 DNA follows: TGTGCCAGCAGCTCCCGTACAGGGCCGATTGAAGCTTTCTTT. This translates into CASSSRTGPIEAFF.

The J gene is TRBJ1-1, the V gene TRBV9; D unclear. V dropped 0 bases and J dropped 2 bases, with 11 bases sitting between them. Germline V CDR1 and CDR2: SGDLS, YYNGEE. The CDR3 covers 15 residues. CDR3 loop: CASSVAEGFNTEAFF. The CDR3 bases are TGTGCCAGCAGCGTAGCCGAGGGATTTAACACTGAAGCTTTCTTT.

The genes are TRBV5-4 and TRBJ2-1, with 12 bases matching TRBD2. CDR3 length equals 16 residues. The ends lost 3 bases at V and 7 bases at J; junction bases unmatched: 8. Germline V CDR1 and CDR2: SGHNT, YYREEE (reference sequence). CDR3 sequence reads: CASSSYLAGGPNEQFF. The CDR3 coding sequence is TGTGCCAGCAGCTCCTATCTAGCGGGGGGGCCGAATGAGCAGTTCTTC. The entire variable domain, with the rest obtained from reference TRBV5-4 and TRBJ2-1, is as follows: ETGVTQSPTHLIKTRGQQVTLRCSSQSGHNTVSWYQQALGQGPQFIFQYYREEENGRGNFPPRFSGLQFPNYSSELNVNALELDDSALYLCASSSYLAGGPNEQFFGPGTRLTVL.

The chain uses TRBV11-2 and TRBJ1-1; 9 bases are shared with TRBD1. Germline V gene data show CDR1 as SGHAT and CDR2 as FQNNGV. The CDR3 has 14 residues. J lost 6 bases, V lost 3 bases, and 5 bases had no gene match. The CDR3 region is CASSFRDRAPEAFF. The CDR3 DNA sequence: TGTGCCAGCAGCTTTCGGGACAGGGCCCCTGAAGCTTTCTTT.

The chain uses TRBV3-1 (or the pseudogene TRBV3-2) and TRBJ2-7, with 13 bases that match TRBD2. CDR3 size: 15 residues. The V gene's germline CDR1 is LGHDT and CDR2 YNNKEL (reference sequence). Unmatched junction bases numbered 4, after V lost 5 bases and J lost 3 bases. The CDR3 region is CASSSGLAGFYEQYF. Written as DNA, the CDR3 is TGTGCCAGCAGCTCGGGACTAGCGGGATTCTACGAGCAGTACTTC.

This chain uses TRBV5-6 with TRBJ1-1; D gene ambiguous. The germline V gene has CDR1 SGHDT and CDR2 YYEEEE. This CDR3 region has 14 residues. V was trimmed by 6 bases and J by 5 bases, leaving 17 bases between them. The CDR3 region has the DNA TGTGCCAGCACCCCTGGGAGGAGTGGTACTGAAGCTTTCTTT. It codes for CASTPGRSGTEAFF.

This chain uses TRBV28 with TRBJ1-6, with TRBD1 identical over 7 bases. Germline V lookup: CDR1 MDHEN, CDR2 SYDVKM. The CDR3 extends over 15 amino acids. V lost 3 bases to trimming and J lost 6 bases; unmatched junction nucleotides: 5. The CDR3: CASSFRDRVNSPLHF. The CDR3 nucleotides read TGTGCCAGCAGTTTCCGGGACAGAGTTAATTCACCCCTCCACTTT.